What follows are 17 T cell receptor beta chains derived from one specimen sequenced in a study of T cells in women clearing cervical HPV infection. Repertoires were generated with immunoSEQ multiplex PCR, while TCRdb's copy carries only in-frame clones and drops some. The clone table shows more than 15,000 clones, with the ten largest holding over 13%. The sample comprised blood buffy coat. The receptors come from a woman aged 18-70 years with a cervical HPV16 infection that either progressed to CIN3+ or cleared (not recorded which).

A note on this clone: The CDR3 end lies 3 residues beyond the end of the read and is filled in from the germline J gene. The chain carries TRBV2 and TRBJ1-5; TRBD1 aligns across 10 bases. The V and J ends lost 4 bases and 5 bases, in that order; junction bases with no gene match: 5. Germline V lookup: CDR1 SNHLY, CDR2 FYNNEI. The CDR3 length is 15 residues. The sequenced part of the CDR3 DNA is TGTGCCAGCAGTGCGGGACAGGGGTCGTATCAGCCC. It translates to CASSAGQGSYQP. The whole CDR3 sequence is CASSAGQGSYQPQHF.

The CDR3 spells CASSPSSGGPYNEQFF. Partial CDR3 DNA: TGTGCCAGCAGTCCTTCTAGCGGGGGGCCCTACAATGAG. The V gene is TRBV28, the J gene TRBJ2-1; 11 positions match TRBD2. The read halts 3 residues ahead of the CDR3 end, with the missing end drawn from the germline J gene. Germline V gives CDR1 MDHEN, CDR2 SYDVKM. The CDR3 length is 16 residues. V lost 5 bases to trimming and J lost 2 bases; unmatched junction nucleotides: 5.

A note on this clone: The observed sequence ends 3 residues before the CDR3 terminus, with the missing tail filled in from the germline J gene. The rearrangement links TRBV30 to TRBJ1-4; 11 nucleotides agree with TRBD1. The CDR3 is 15 amino acids. Unmatched junction bases numbered 2, after V lost 5 bases and J lost 0 bases. The V gene's germline CDR1 is GTSNPN and CDR2 SVGIG (reference sequence). This CDR3 reads CAWGQGAATNEKLFF. The CDR3 bases that were read are TGTGCCTGGGGACAGGGGGCAGCAACTAATGAAAAA.

In regard to this clone: Coverage ceases 3 residues before the CDR3 finishes, and the germline J gene fills in the end. The rearrangement uses TRBV5-1 and TRBJ1-4, with D maybe TRBD1 (5 bases). The CDR3 length is 15 residues. Germline V lookup: CDR1 SGHRS, CDR2 YFSETQ. V was pared by 4 bases and J by 0 bases, with 10 bases between. The CDR3 protein is CASSLEGTTNEKLFF. CDR3 bases read: TGCGCCAGCAGCCTCGAGGGGACAACTAATGAAAAA. The full variable domain, in which reference TRBV5-1 and TRBJ1-4 provide the parts outside the CDR3, is KAGVTQTPRYLIKTRGQQVTLSCSPISGHRSVSWYQQTPGQGLQFLFEYFSETQRNKGNFPGRFSGRQFSNSRSEMNVSTLELGDSALYLCASSLEGTTNEKLFFGSGTQLSVL.

Concerning this clone: The read ends 3 residues shy of where the CDR3 ends; the end is completed using the germline J gene. This chain connects TRBV6-2 or TRBV6-3 to TRBJ2-7, with 7 bases fitting TRBD2. After removal of 2 bases from V and 6 bases from J, the junction contained 7 bases not matched to a gene. CDR3 size: 14 residues. From germline, CDR1 is MNHEY and CDR2 SVGEGT. The CDR3 protein is CASSYRGLLTEQYF. CDR3 bases read: TGTGCCAGCAGTTACAGGGGACTACTTACCGAG.

A word on this clone: From the germline J gene comes the end of the CDR3, since the read stops 3 residues before it. This chain connects TRBV7-2 to TRBJ2-4; D remains ambiguous. CDR3 length equals 14 residues. CDR1 SGHTA and CDR2 FQGNSA come from the germline V gene. Partial CDR3 DNA: TGTGCCAGCAGCTTAATGAGTTCTAACTATGGT. This encodes CASSLMSSNYG. The entire CDR3 protein reads CASSLMSSNYGQYF.

With regard to this clone: The CDR3 end lies 3 residues beyond the end of the read and is filled in from the germline J gene. This chain joins TRBV19 and TRBJ1-2; 7 nucleotides agree with TRBD1. The trim removed 3 bases at V and 4 bases at J, leaving 5 bases unmatched. CDR3 size: 14 residues. Germline V CDR1 and CDR2: LNHDA, SQIVND (reference sequence). The CDR3 sequence: CASSMERQGYGYTF. Partial CDR3 DNA: TGTGCCAGTAGTATGGAGCGACAGGGCTATGGC.

For this clone: The read ends 3 residues before the CDR3 terminus; that terminus is restored from the germline J gene. The rearrangement links TRBV13 to TRBJ2-1, with 7 positions matching TRBD2. Germline V lookup: CDR1 PRHDT, CDR2 FYEKMQ (reference sequence). CDR3 length: 15 residues. The junction had 3 bases not matched to a gene; V was cut back by 2 bases and J by 2 bases. CDR3 in amino acids: CASSLILAAYNEQFF. The sequenced part of the CDR3 DNA is TGTGCCAGCAGCTTAATCCTAGCGGCCTACAATGAG.

A word on this clone: The CDR3 is cut off 3 residues early in the read; its end comes from the germline J gene. The V call is TRBV5-8, the J call TRBJ1-5; D is ambiguous. V gave up 4 bases and J gave up 3 bases, with 11 bases separating them. This CDR3 region has 14 residues. Germline V gene sequence: CDR1 SGHTS, CDR2 YDEGEE. CDR3 bases read: TGTGCCAGCAGCACCGGGTCCAACAATCAGCCC. Protein: CASSTGSNNQP. In full, the CDR3 reads CASSTGSNNQPQHF.

Partial CDR3 DNA: TGCAGTGCTGACGTTGGGACAGGGAATGGC. It encodes CSADVGTGNG. The CDR3 in full is CSADVGTGNGYTF. V usage is TRBV20-1 and J usage is TRBJ1-2; 9 bases agree with TRBD1. The missing CDR3 end, 3 residues past where the read stops, is filled in from the germline J gene. V dropped 5 bases and J dropped 6; count of bases not matched to a gene: 7. CDR3 length equals 13 residues. CDR1 and CDR2 from the germline V gene are DFQATT and SNEGSKA (reference sequence).

Details on this clone: The read terminates 3 residues before the CDR3 end, so the remaining end is supplied by the germline J gene. This sequence joins TRBV5-6 and TRBJ1-1, with D unresolved. Looked up from germline, CDR1 is SGHDT and CDR2 is YYEEEE. Trimming took 1 base from V and 1 from J, leaving 8 bases between them. The CDR3 sequence is 14 residues long. The CDR3 protein is CASSLPGENTEAFF. The CDR3 bases that were read are TGTGCCAGCAGCTTGCCAGGAGAGAACACTGAA.

In regard to this clone: The read terminates 3 residues ahead of where the CDR3 ends, so the germline J gene completes it. Other nucleotide sequences in the sample specify the same CDR3. V usage is TRBV29-1 and J usage is TRBJ1-2, with D unresolved. This CDR3 spans 14 amino acids. CDR1 is SQVTM, CDR2 ANQGSEA, per germline. CDR3 DNA (partial): TGCAGCGTTGAGGAGACACTGGTCTCAGGAGGC. Translated: CSVEETLVSGG. The complete CDR3 reads CSVEETLVSGGYTF.

To note about this clone: The read stops 3 residues short of the end of the CDR3; the missing end is completed from the germline J gene. The chain recombines TRBV10-3 with TRBJ1-1; D is unclear. V was trimmed by 4 bases and J by 6 bases, leaving 12 bases between them. Germline V gives CDR1 ENHRY, CDR2 SYGVKD. The CDR3 loop spans 13 amino acids. CDR3 DNA, as far as it was read: TGTGCCATCAGTGTTGACCCCCGGGCTGAA. It translates to CAISVDPRAE. The entire CDR3 is CAISVDPRAEAFF.

With respect to this clone: Its ends do not fully match the called genes, so a read error is possible. The read gets to within 3 residues of the CDR3 end, and the germline J gene fills in the rest. The V gene is TRBV7-9, the J gene TRBJ1-1; perhaps TRBD1 as D (6 bases). This CDR3 is 13 amino acids long. Looked up from germline, CDR1 is SEHNR and CDR2 is FQNEAQ (reference sequence). The CDR3 spells CVSRQGGNTEAFF. The covered CDR3 bases are TGTGTCAGCAGACAAGGGGGGAACACTGAA.

A word on this clone: The missing CDR3 end, 3 residues past where the read stops, is filled in from the germline J gene. The gene calls are TRBV10-3 and TRBJ1-3, with D perhaps TRBD1 (6 bases). The germline V and J ends were trimmed by 6 bases and 4 bases, with 16 bases remaining between them. The CDR3 is made up of 15 amino acids. Per the germline V gene, CDR1 is ENHRY and CDR2 is SYGVKD. The CDR3 is CAIRVQGRHGNTIYF. The CDR3 DNA, read in part, is TGTGCCATCAGAGTACAGGGAAGGCACGGAAACACC.

Regarding this clone: The sequenced fragment ends 3 residues before the CDR3 boundary, so the rest is inferred from the germline J gene. The chain is built from TRBV18 and TRBJ2-1; TRBD2 might be the D (6 bases). CDR1 and CDR2 (germline): KGHSH, LQKENI. The CDR3 extends over 15 amino acids. V was cut by 8 bases and J by 4 bases, with 18 bases left in between. The CDR3 sequence: CASQRRDLDYNEQFF. The CDR3 bases that were read are TGTGCCAGCCAGCGCCGGGACTTAGATTACAATGAG.

Regarding this clone: Read coverage stops 3 residues before the CDR3 terminus; the germline J gene supplies the remainder. The chain combines TRBV19 with TRBJ1-1; TRBD1 aligns across 10 bases. The V and J ends lost 7 bases and 1 base, in that order; junction bases with no gene match: 6. CDR1 is LNHDA, CDR2 SQIVND, per germline (reference sequence). This CDR3 is built from 15 residues. Incomplete CDR3 DNA: TGTGCCAGTATTAGGACAGGGGGTGGGAACACTGAA. Its protein product is CASIRTGGGNTE. The entire CDR3 sequence reads CASIRTGGGNTEAFF.